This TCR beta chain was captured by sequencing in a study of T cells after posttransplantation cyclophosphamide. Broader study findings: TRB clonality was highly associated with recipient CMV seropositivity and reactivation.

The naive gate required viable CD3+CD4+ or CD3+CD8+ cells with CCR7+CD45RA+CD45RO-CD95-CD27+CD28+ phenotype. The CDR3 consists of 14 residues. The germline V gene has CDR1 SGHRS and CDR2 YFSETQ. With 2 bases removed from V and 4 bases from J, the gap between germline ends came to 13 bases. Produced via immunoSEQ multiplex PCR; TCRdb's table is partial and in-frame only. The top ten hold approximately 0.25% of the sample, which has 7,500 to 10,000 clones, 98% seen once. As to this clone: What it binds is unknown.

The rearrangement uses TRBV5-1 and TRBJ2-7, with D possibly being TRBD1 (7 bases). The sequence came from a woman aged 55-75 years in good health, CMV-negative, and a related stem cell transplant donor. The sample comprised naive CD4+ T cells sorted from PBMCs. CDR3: CASSFGGGAYEQYF. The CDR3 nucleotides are TGCGCCAGCAGCTTTGGAGGGGGCGCATACGAGCAGTACTTC.